This T cell receptor (beta chain) was sequenced for a study of blood T cell repertoires in COVID-19 (dated by TCRdb to 2020 to 2022). About the investigation overall: Collaborator samples came from the United States, Italy and Spain and covered acute and convalescent phases of COVID-19. The prospective study material was composed of cDNA or gDNA derived from T cells, B-cell-depleted T cells, or PBMCs. Subjects who had been exposed to COVID-19, were actively infected with it, or had recovered from it provided the deeply sampled blood TCRbeta repertoires that made up the dataset. The repertoires were released in a freely available public database intended as a resource for research on the immune response to SARS-CoV-2. The samples were drawn from two sources: the first 160 participants of the ongoing ImmuneRACE study, and fewer than 1,500 subjects contributed by 6 global collaborators. Sample metadata almost always included a de-identified subject ID, COVID-19 status, age in years and sex. Where available, HLA class I and class II types were taken from metadata supplied by the sample provider and were not determined by assay-based typing. Beyond this particular receptor, the publication reports: The quantity of clinical and demographic metadata differed by source and by participant and was supplied without curation.

CDR1 and CDR2 (SGHRS, YFSETQ) derive from the germline V gene. Cut back by 5 bases and 2 bases, the V and J ends lie 8 bases apart. The CDR3 sequence holds 13 residues, the cysteine and phenylalanine included. Only the CDR3 region is kept as DNA, spanning 39 bases read in frame from base 1. The collaborating institutions used their own protocols to collect whole blood in K2EDTA tubes. For TCRbeta analysis, collaborators shipped samples as frozen whole blood, isolated PBMCs, or DNA extracted from either of those sample types. With respect to this clone: The antigen it recognizes is unknown. No per-base quality is available; no much larger clone lies one base away.

TCRbeta CDR3 regions were amplified from genomic DNA by means of the immunoSEQ Assay, a bias-controlled multiplex PCR. Per the source publication's procedure: Nucleated cell counts per sample were estimated from amplification of reference gene primers within the assay. To quantify the absolute abundance of each unique TCRbeta CDR3 rearrangement, sequence reads were collapsed and filtered. For each sample, productive Simpson clonality was calculated as the square root of Simpson's diversity index across productive rearrangements. TCRdb obtained this table from immuneACCESS and retained in-frame rearrangements with V and J assigned. These tables miss some clones; where compared with another copy, unresolved V genes account for less than half of the shortfall, and the remainder is unexplained. D and trimming come from the DNA, and the V and J calls and clone size come from that table. The sample table records about 190,000 clones; around 78% of these occur just once. The leading ten clones occupy approximately 2.9% of the sample.

The sequence came from a woman older than 75 with active or convalescent COVID-19. The V and J genes are TRBV5-1 and TRBJ1-5, with no reliable assignment of the D segment. The sequenced sample was peripheral blood. The bases read TGCGCCAGCAGTCCTTCGGGCAATCAGCCCCAGCATTTT. This yields the protein CASSPSGNQPQHF.